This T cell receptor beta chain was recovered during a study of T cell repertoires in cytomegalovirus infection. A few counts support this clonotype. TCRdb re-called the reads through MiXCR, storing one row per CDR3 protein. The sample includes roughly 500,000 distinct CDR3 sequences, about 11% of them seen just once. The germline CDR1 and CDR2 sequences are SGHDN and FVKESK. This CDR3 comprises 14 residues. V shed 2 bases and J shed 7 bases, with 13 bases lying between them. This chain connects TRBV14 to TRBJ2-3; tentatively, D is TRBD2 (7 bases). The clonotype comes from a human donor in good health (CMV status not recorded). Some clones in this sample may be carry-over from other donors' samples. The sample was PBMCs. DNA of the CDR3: TGTGCCAGCAGCCAATCTCACGGGGGGCATACGCAGTATTTT. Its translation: CASSQSHGGHTQYF.